Sequencing of this T cell receptor beta chain was carried out in a study of cytomegalovirus exposure and HLA in healthy donors (dated by TCRdb to about 2017). As for the study more broadly: An earlier analysis of several hundred of the donors reported 250 to 300 Gb of sequence data and more than 90 million unique TCR beta sequences from roughly 200 million T cells. An early release covering roughly 640 HLA-typed donors comprised approximately 290 gigabases of sequencing data and 65 million to 100 million unique TCR sequences. Of the approximately 400 genotyped donors, roughly 85% fell in the genetic ancestry cluster associated with self-reported Caucasian donors. The aim of the study was to test whether cataloging public T cell receptors could identify signatures of past pathogen exposure. Using immunosequencing, the study profiled T cell repertoires from 640 or so subjects and related those repertoires to cytomegalovirus serostatus. In addition to the first cohort of about 650 subjects, a separate validation cohort of approximately 110 different subjects was used. High-throughput TCR immunosequencing, statistical association of individual TCRs with disease status, and machine learning were combined to predict cytomegalovirus infection status. A later analysis re-examined previously published TCR beta repertoires from 600 to 700 donors and added high-resolution HLA genotyping to investigate patterns of TCR occurrence. Rather than using new phenotypic data, the later analysis identified candidate immune exposures from TCR beta sequences and from how often those sequences occurred across donors. In an earlier analysis of 500 to 650 of the donors, high-throughput TCR beta sequencing was used to judge whether each TCR beta V gene segment behaved as functional or pseudogenic. Donor age, sex, ethnicity and CMV serostatus were compiled alongside the repertoire data. In a later genetic analysis, genome-wide SNP genotypes for 398 of the 666 donors were used, and that subset was treated as a discovery cohort. All discovery cohort repertoires had been generated using a single sequencing platform. Class I and class II HLA loci were covered by the typing at four-digit resolution. The number of donors typed differed by locus, with about 629-640 for A, B, C, DRB1 and DQB1, about 500 for DQA1, over 600 for DPA1, and approximately 470 for DPB1. Roughly 5 DR-DQ haplotypes were handled as single units for association and clustering, since linkage in the cohort was strong. On average, around 230,000 unique TCR beta nucleotide sequences were sequenced per donor among fewer than 500 genotyped donors of the cohort, with roughly 19% of those sequences being non-productive. The full study reports these points: Correlated functional status among segregating V segments might reflect linkage disequilibrium, but an unknown experimental factor could not be ruled out. Because the 87-base-pair reads could not distinguish some IMGT-functional V segments, including TRBV6-2 and TRBV6-3, those segments were excluded. Because HLA typing was unavailable for some donors at each locus, only the typed subset was used in association tests. A later analysis found that most CMV-associated TCR beta chains appeared HLA-restricted, with HLA associations seemingly driven largely by CMV exposure. A further reported finding was that TCR beta sequences accurately predicted the HLA-A and HLA-B alleles for most subjects in the first cohort. The presence/absence analyses assumed that sequencing depth was roughly uniform across donors, and that assumption may not be true. Immune exposure information for the cohort was limited to CMV serostatus. A few of the identified cytomegalovirus-associated TCR beta chains were confirmed in vitro to be specific for cytomegalovirus antigens. The cohort was sequenced for TCR beta chains only, and without alpha or paired-chain data the features that could be detected were limited. Approximately 18 rarely observed V segments, including chromosome 9 orphons, were excluded from the earlier analysis of almost 600 of the donors because counts were too low. According to a later genetic analysis, donors in an Asian-associated ancestry cluster had fewer N-insertions in productive TCRs than the roughly 670-donor mean. Assigning TCR associations to individual alleles was difficult when HLA alleles, especially DR and DQ, strongly co-occurred. In a later analysis, HLA-associated TCR beta chains were found to be more clonally expanded and to have lower generation probabilities than equally common non-associated chains. A later analysis reported that several top co-occurrence clusters appeared linked to parvovirus B19, influenza, CMV and Epstein-Barr virus. The authors suggested that the approach could potentially be extended to other disease states and immunological phenotypes. In an earlier analysis of 500 to 650 of the donors, most TCR beta V segments appeared in productive rearrangements about 87% or about 30% of the time, broadly matching IMGT annotations. The sequencing pipeline was judged likely to have produced a cluster of highly shared sequence variants as a technical artifact. At a false discovery rate of 0.05, a later analysis linked some 17,000 TCR beta sequences to specific HLA alleles. In a later analysis, TCR association rates were found to vary across HLA loci, with the most associated TCRs seen for DRB1 alleles and the fewest for HLA-C alleles. Across donors, most TCR sequences were observed very rarely, whereas some public TCRs were present in many individuals. In the study, around 150 TCR beta chains were listed as associated with cytomegalovirus. In both the original and validation cohorts, the classifier was reported to diagnose cytomegalovirus status with high specificity and sensitivity. An association between a missense DCLRE1C variant and V-gene and J-gene trimming of TCR beta chains was found in a later genetic analysis and replicated in an independent cohort.

Library method: the immunoSEQ multiplex PCR assay. The multiplex PCR relied on a mix of 60 forward primers for TCR Vbeta segments and 13 reverse primers for TCR Jbeta segments. Amplification of the CDR3 region of rearranged TCR beta genes was performed with a multiplex PCR assay on genomic DNA. The amplified TCR beta libraries were sequenced on the Illumina HiSeq System as 87-base-pair reads. As for the original processing: In a later analysis, some 80 million unique TCR beta chains were counted across the approximately 620 repertoires, and around 10 million of these chains were shared by at least two donors. Raw reads were error-corrected and collapsed into unique sequences with a nearest-neighbor algorithm that merged closely related sequences to remove PCR and sequencing errors. V, D and J gene segments were assigned by aligning CDR3 sequences to IMGT reference sequences. For a sequence to be retained, a match of at least six nucleotides was required to both a V gene segment and a J gene segment. A rearrangement was called productive if the CDR3 had no stop codons and remained in frame with V and J, and every other rearrangement was called non-productive. CDR3 was defined according to IMGT convention as the region running from the second conserved V-encoded cysteine to the conserved J-encoded phenylalanine. In an earlier analysis of approximately 590 of the donors, sequences lacking an unambiguous match to a single V gene segment were excluded. An earlier analysis of 450 to 650 of the donors called V segments functional above 56.7% productive rearrangements and segregating when the between-donor standard deviation exceeded 5%. A statistical classification framework was built to diagnose cytomegalovirus status from the catalog of TCR beta chain sequences. A later analysis assigned V and J genes by comparing TCR nucleotide sequences with IMGT/GENE-DB human TR gene sequences. A later analysis assigned CDR3 sequences and most-parsimonious VDJ recombination scenarios with the TCRdist pipeline. In a later analysis, every TCR beta chain was defined by the combination of its CDR3 amino acid sequence and its V-gene family, and reads without a unique V-gene family were dropped. To address suspected cross-contamination and a sequencing artifact, a later analysis removed roughly 640 highly shared, low-generation-probability nucleotide sequences. For each public chain, a later analysis derived a clonal expansion index from normalized ranks of inferred template counts within each repertoire. A later analysis computed generation probabilities with a VDJ recombination model fitted to out-of-frame rearrangements, and checked the results against IGoR. Hypergeometric tests were used in a later analysis to score TCR-TCR, TCR-HLA and TCR-CMV co-occurrence, with a repertoire-size bias correction applied to the TCR pairs. A later analysis estimated false discovery rates by permuting HLA or CMV assignments 20 times. A later analysis grouped co-occurring TCRs with DBSCAN, adding TCRdist sequence similarity when clustering within HLA-allele-positive subsets. Repertoires with fewer than 30,000 or more than 120,000 public chains, plus five repertoires with anomalous nucleotide sharing, were excluded from co-occurrence clustering. The table comes from immuneACCESS by way of TCRdb, which keeps in-frame sequences with V and J called. Part of the clones is missing from these tables; in studies checked, under half for an unresolved V gene and the rest for unknown reasons. V and J calls and clone size follow that table, whereas D and trimming were derived from the DNA. The sample table shows about 130,000 clones, and around 83% are seen once. The biggest ten clones account for 6.7% of the sample.

From the germline V gene (reference sequence), CDR1 is MNHNY and CDR2 is SVGAGI. Taken from cysteine to phenylalanine, the CDR3 has 16 residues. Of the read, only the CDR3 DNA is kept; its 48 bases are in frame from base 1. V and J are truncated by 4 bases and 0 bases respectively, leaving an intervening sequence of 13 bases. The cohort consisted of more than 650 healthy bone marrow donors. At the time of sampling, every cohort member was nominally healthy, though immune exposures that went unrecorded were likely present. The donor tested CMV seropositive, placing the donor among the roughly 300 seropositive members of the cohort. Each donor provided a peripheral blood sample, and peripheral blood mononuclear cells were used for TCR beta sequencing. The Qiagen DNeasy Blood Extraction Kit was used to extract genomic DNA from the blood cell samples. Points on this clone: Its binding antigen is unknown. Per-nucleotide qualities are absent, and no much larger clonotype sits a single base away.

This receptor was identified in a woman in her 30s in good health and CMV-seropositive. The sequenced material came from PBMCs. The V and J segments used are TRBV6-6 and TRBJ1-5, with TRBD1 as a weak D call on 5 bases. The CDR3 is CASSSLGLDSNQPQHF. The base sequence is TGTGCCAGCAGTTCCTTGGGGCTGGATAGCAATCAGCCCCAGCATTTT.